Described below is a single TCR beta chain sequence and its context. There is no known antigen for this receptor. One end of the junction is discordant with germline, which a read error may explain. This record comes from a study of tumor and adjacent non-tumor tissue in lung cancer (dated by TCRdb to between 2018 and 2020). As for the study more broadly: Of the cohort, some 12 patients had adenocarcinoma, 2 had squamous cell carcinoma and 1 had small cell lung cancer. The approximately 15 enrolled patients, of whom about 10 were men and 5 were women, were aged about 30 to 80 years and were diagnosed with TNM stage I to III disease. A total of around 130,000,000 productive TCRbeta reads were generated by sequencing, corresponding to an average of roughly 4.1 million reads per sample. Using bulk TCRbeta repertoires from some 16 lung cancer patients, the study set lung tumor tissue side by side with matched distant non-tumor lung tissue. For each patient, one tumor sample and one normal lung sample were taken, giving under 35 paired specimens that underwent TCRbeta CDR3 sequencing.

Libraries came from multiplex PCR. Sequencer: Illumina HiSeq 2500. Following protocols modified from ARM-PCR, the researchers constructed TCRbeta libraries through three rounds of nested PCR with primers (Table S4). Before sequencing, PCR products of 200-500 bp were cut from the gel and purified using the QIAquick gel extraction kit. Under the source paper's analysis protocol: Trimmomatic was used to clean the reads, FLASH merged the cleaned reads into complete CDR3 sequences, and MiTCR assigned the sequences to V(D)J germline segments. Clonal diversity was computed as the inverse Simpson's index with VDJtools. Productive reads were defined as in-frame sequences without a premature stop codon. TCRdb passed the public sequencing reads through fastp at Q25 and MiXCR, retaining productive beta sequences. Each record represents a unique CDR3 protein, reported with the most common genes and DNA among its rows. These V and J calls derive from TCRdb rather than the authors' analysis. The sample contains some 80,000 distinct CDR3 sequences, about two thirds of them found a single time. The top ten clonotypes cover roughly 9% of the sample.

CDR1 MNHEY and CDR2 SVGEGT are derived from the germline V gene. The CDR3 runs 16 amino acids, cysteine and phenylalanine included. The retained sequence is limited to the CDR3, 48 bases, with the frame set at the first base. The paper's findings and limits, for the study overall: Because peripheral blood was not sequenced, the blood TCRbeta repertoires of the lung cancer patients in the study went unexamined. Only 15 or so patients were included in the cohort, and the need for larger samples and more detailed clinical data was noted by the authors. Significantly higher TCR diversity (inverse Simpson) was observed in tumor tissue than in normal lung tissue (around 450 vs 150, P = 0.0075, Mann-Whitney U test). TCR diversity was significantly higher in younger patients, and greater tumor TCR diversity was associated with shorter overall survival and shorter disease-free survival. The top 100 clones made up a significantly larger cumulative share of the repertoire in normal lung than in tumor tissue. The sequencing platform is not named in the methods, and unique molecular identifiers are not mentioned.

Bulk unsorted tissue served as the source for RNA extraction, and RNA quality was assessed using a NanoDrop ND-1000 and an Agilent 2100. Donors were newly diagnosed lung cancer patients admitted for thoracic surgery in China between August and November 2014, without prior chemotherapy. The study excluded patients who had received radiotherapy or chemotherapy before or who had another cancer at the same time. Surgical tissue pieces of about 1-2.3 cm3 were preserved in RNAlater solution and stored at -80 °C until use. The sequenced material came from lung tumor tissue. The receptor was isolated from a woman aged 40 to 49 with non-small cell lung cancer. The chain joins TRBV6-2 or TRBV6-3 to TRBJ2-3; a confident D gene designation cannot be given. Here the CDR3 is given as CASTYGGRSNTDTQYF. The sequenced DNA: TGTGCCAGCACTTACGGTGGTCGCTCTAACACAGATACACAGTATTTT.